Listed below are T cell receptor beta chains from one sample, sequenced in a study of T cell changes during pregnancy in multiple sclerosis. Repertoires were generated with immunoSEQ multiplex PCR, while TCRdb's copy carries only in-frame clones and drops some. The repertoire includes about 61,000 clones, around 90% of them detected once, and 3.3% sits in the top ten. The sequencing here drew on peripheral blood, taken in the first trimester of pregnancy. These receptors were obtained from a female donor in good health, enrolled as a control in a pregnancy study. The CDR3 runs from the conserved cysteine through the conserved F or W.

v_gene: TRBV5-5; CDR3aa: CASNLAGDPNYGYTF
v_gene: TRBV4-1; CDR3aa: CASSLGFSYNSPLHF
v_gene: TRBV5-1; CDR3aa: CASSFGARDGYTF
v_gene: TRBV6-6; CDR3aa: CASSGTGGRQPQHF
v_gene: TRBV10-1; CDR3aa: CARRQGWYGYTF
v_gene: TRBV7-3; CDR3aa: CASSSVGGETQYF
v_gene: TRBV2; CDR3aa: CASCSSGRKSSYNEQFF
v_gene: TRBV5-1; CDR3aa: CASKGQGADYGYTF
v_gene: TRBV27; CDR3aa: CATARGSYEQYF
v_gene: TRBV7-3; CDR3aa: CASSFEQAGELFF
v_gene: TRBV2; CDR3aa: CASSADSPAGYTF
v_gene: TRBV10-3; CDR3aa: CAISEGDWETEAFF
v_gene: TRBV4-2; CDR3aa: CASSLSPTGGHRWDEQYF
v_gene: TRBV9; CDR3aa: CASSVGGGYWGYGYTF
v_gene: TRBV7-8; CDR3aa: CASSLRGHGLNTEAFF
v_gene: TRBV11-3; CDR3aa: CASSQNSGTSGRGGIQYF
v_gene: TRBV2; CDR3aa: CASSDDSSYNEQFF
v_gene: TRBV7-2; CDR3aa: CASSLGRGLAAEQFF
v_gene: TRBV4-3; CDR3aa: CASSQDNRGQSEKLFF
v_gene: TRBV6-5; CDR3aa: CASRERFSGNTIYF
v_gene: TRBV6-5; CDR3aa: CASSRTGANYGYTF
v_gene: TRBV5-3; CDR3aa: CARSVGQADGTDTQYF
v_gene: TRBV11-1; CDR3aa: CASSLKQNTEAFF
v_gene: TRBV29-1; CDR3aa: CSGGQGITDTQYF
v_gene: TRBV7-2; CDR3aa: CASSFRTSSYEQYF
v_gene: TRBV5-4; CDR3aa: CASSLGEGRVYGYTF
v_gene: TRBV29-1; CDR3aa: CSVVKLWSSNEQFF
v_gene: TRBV11-2; CDR3aa: CATQSSGHYTF
v_gene: TRBV7-9; CDR3aa: CASSPILGTGLYGYTF
v_gene: TRBV29-1; CDR3aa: CSFDGTASTDTQYF
v_gene: TRBV6-4; CDR3aa: CASSDGQGAHSTQYF
v_gene: TRBV7-2; CDR3aa: CASTLLAGGSTDTQYF